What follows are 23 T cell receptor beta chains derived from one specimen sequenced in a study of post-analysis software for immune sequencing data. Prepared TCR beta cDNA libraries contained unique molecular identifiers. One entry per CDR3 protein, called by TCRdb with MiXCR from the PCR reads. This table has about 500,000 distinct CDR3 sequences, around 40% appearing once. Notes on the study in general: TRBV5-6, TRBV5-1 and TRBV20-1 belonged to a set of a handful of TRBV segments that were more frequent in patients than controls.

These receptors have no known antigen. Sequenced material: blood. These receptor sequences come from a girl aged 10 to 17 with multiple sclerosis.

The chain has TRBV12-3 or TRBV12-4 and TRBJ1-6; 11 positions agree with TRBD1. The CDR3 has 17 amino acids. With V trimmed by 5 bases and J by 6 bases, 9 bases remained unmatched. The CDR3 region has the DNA TGTGCCAGCAGTCCGGGACAGGGGGGAAGTAGTAATTCACCCCTCCACTTT. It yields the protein CASSPGQGGSSNSPLHF.

Here the CDR3 DNA reads TGCAGTGCGAATTCAGGGACTAGCGATGTCAATGAGCAGTTCTTC. Amino acids: CSANSGTSDVNEQFF. The rearrangement joins TRBV20-1 to TRBJ2-1, with 10 bases aligning to TRBD2. The CDR3 runs 15 residues. Per the germline V gene, CDR1 is DFQATT and CDR2 is SNEGSKA (reference sequence). J gave up 6 bases and V 6 bases, and 11 bases lay outside the gene matches.

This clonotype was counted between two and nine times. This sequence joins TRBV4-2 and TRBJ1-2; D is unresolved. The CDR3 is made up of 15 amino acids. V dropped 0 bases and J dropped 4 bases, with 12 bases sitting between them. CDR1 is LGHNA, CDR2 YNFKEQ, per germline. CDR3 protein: CASSQELGGGYGYTF. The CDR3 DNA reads TGTGCCAGCAGCCAAGAGTTGGGCGGCGGCTATGGCTACACCTTC.

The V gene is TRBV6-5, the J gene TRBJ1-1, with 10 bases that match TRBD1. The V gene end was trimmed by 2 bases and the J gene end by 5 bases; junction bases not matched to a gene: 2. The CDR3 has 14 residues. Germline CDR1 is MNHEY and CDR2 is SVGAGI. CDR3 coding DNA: TGTGCCAGCAGTTACGGGACAGGGGATACTGAAGCTTTCTTT. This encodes CASSYGTGDTEAFF.

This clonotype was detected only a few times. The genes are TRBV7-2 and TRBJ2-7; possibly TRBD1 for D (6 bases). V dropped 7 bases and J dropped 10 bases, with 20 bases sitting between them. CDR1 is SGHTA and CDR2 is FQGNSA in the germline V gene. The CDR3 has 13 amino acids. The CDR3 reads CASTPGHRSPQYF. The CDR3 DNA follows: TGTGCCAGCACCCCGGGACACCGGAGCCCCCAGTACTTC.

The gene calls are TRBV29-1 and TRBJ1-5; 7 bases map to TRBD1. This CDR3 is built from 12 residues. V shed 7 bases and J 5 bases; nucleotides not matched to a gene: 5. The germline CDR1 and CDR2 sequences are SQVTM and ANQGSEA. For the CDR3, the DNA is TGCAGCGCCAGGACAGGAGATCAGCCCCAGCATTTT. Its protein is CSARTGDQPQHF. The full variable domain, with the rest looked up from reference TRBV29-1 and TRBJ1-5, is SAVISQKPSRDICQRGTSLTIQCQVDSQVTMMFWYRQQPGQSLTLIATANQGSEATYESGFVIDKFPISRPNLTFSTLTVSNMSPEDSSIYLCSARTGDQPQHFGDGTRLSIL.

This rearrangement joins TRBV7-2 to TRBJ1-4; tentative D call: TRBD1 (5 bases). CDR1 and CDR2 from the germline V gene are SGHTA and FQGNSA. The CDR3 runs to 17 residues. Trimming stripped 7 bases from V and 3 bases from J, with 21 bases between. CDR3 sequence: CASIKLDTFEANEKLFF. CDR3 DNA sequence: TGTGCCAGCATCAAACTGGACACCTTTGAGGCTAATGAAAAACTGTTTTTT. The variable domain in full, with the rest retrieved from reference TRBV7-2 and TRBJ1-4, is GAGVSQSPSNKVTEKGKDVELRCDPISGHTALYWYRQSLGQGLEFLIYFQGNSAPDKSGLPSDRFSAERTGGSVSTLTIQRTQQEDSAVYLCASIKLDTFEANEKLFFGSGTQLSVL.

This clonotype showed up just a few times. DNA for the CDR3: TGTGCCAGCAGCTTGGGGCAGGGTGAAAAACTGTTTTTT. Encoded protein: CASSLGQGEKLFF. This chain joins TRBV7-6 and TRBJ1-4, with TRBD1 as a possible D gene (5 bases). With 3 bases removed from V and 7 bases from J, the gap between germline ends came to 9 bases. Germline V gene data show CDR1 as SGHVS and CDR2 as FNYEAQ. This CDR3 has 13 residues.

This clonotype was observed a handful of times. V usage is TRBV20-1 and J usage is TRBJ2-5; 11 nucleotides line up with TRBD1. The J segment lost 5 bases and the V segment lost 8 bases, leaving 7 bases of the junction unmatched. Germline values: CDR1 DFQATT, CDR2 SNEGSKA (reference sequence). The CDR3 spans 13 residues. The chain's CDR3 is CSTRTGGSETQYF. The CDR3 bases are TGCAGTACCAGGACAGGGGGCTCGGAGACCCAGTACTTC.

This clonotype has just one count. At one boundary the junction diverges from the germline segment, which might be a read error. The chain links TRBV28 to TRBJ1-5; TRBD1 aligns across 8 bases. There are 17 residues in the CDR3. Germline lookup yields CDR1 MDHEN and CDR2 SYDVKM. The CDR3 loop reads CASRYGQGWGSFQPQHF. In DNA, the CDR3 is TGCGCCAGCAGATACGGACAGGGATGGGGGTCTTTTCAGCCCCAGCATTTT.

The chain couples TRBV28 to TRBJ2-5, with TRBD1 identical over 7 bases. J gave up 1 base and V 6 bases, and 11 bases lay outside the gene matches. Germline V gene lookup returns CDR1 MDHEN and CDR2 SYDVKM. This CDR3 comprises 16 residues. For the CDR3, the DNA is TGTGCCAGCAGGGAAGGGACAGCCCTGCCCCAAGAGACCCAGTACTTC. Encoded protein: CASREGTALPQETQYF.

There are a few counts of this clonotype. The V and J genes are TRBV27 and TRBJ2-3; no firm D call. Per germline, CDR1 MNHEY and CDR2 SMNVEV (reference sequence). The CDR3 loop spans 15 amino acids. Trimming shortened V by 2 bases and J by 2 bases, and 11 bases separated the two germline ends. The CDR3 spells CASSLRASLTDTQYF. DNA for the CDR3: TGTGCCAGCAGTTTACGAGCGTCCCTCACAGATACGCAGTATTTT.

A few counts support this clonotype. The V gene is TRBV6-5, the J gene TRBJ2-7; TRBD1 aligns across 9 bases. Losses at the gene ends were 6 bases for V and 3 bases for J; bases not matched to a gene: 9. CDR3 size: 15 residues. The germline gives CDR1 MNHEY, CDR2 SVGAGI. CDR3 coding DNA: TGTGCCAGCAGATATGGACAGGGGAGCGGCTACGAGCAGTACTTC. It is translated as CASRYGQGSGYEQYF.

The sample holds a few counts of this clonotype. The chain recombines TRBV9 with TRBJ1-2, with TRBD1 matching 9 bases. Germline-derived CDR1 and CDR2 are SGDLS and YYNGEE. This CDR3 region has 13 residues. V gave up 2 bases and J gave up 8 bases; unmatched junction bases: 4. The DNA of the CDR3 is TGTGCCAGCAGCGTGGGACAGGGTAAGGGCTACACCTTC. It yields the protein CASSVGQGKGYTF. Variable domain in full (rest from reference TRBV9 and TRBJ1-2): DSGVTQTPKHLITATGQRVTLRCSPRSGDLSVYWYQQSLDQGLQFLIQYYNGEERAKGNILERFSAQQFPDLHSELNLSSLELGDSALYFCASSVGQGKGYTFGSGTRLTVV.

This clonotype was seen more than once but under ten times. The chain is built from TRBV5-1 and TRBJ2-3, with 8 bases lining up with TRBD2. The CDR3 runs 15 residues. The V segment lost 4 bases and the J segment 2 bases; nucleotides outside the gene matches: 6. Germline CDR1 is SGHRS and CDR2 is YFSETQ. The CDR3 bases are TGCGCCAGCAGCCTCCCGCGGGGGGACACAGATACGCAGTATTTT. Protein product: CASSLPRGDTDTQYF. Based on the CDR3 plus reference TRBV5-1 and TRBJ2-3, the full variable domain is KAGVTQTPRYLIKTRGQQVTLSCSPISGHRSVSWYQQTPGQGLQFLFEYFSETQRNKGNFPGRFSGRQFSNSRSEMNVSTLELGDSALYLCASSLPRGDTDTQYFGPGTRLTVL.

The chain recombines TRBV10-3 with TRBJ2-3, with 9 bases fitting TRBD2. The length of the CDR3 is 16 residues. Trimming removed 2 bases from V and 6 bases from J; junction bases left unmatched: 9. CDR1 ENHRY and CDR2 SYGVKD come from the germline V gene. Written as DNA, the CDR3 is TGTGCCATCAGTGAGGCGGCTAGCGGGGTTCTGGATACGCAGTATTTT. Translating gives CAISEAASGVLDTQYF.

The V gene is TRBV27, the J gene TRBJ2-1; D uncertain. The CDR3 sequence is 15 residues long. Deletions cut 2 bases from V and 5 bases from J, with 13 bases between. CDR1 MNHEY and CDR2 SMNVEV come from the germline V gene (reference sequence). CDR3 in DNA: TGTGCCAGCAGTTTAGAGTTGTCCGCTAACAATGAGCAGTTCTTC. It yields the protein CASSLELSANNEQFF.

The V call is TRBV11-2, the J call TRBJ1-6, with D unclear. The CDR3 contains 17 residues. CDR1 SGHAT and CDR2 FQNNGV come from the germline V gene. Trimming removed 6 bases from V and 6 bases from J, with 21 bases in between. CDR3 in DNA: TGTGCCAGCAGACTTACTTATGCGCGACGGATTAATTCACCCCTCCACTTT. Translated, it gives CASRLTYARRINSPLHF.

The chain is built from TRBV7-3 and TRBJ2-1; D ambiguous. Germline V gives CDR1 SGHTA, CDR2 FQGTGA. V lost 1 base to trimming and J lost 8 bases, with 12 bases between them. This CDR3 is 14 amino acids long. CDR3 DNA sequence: TGTGCCAGCAGCTTAAACTCTCGACTCGATGAGCAGTTCTTC. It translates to CASSLNSRLDEQFF.

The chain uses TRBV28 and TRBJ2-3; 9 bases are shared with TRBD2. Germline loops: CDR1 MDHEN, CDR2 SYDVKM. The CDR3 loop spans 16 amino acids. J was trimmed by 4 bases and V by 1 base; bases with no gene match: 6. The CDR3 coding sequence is TGTGCCAGCAGTTTATTGGCGGGAGGGAGGGCAGATACGCAGTATTTT. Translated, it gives CASSLLAGGRADTQYF.

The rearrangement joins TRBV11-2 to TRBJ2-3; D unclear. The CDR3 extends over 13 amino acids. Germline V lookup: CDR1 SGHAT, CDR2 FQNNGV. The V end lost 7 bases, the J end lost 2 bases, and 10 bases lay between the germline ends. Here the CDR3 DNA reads TGTGCCAGCACCGGACGGTACACAGATACGCAGTATTTT. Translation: CASTGRYTDTQYF.

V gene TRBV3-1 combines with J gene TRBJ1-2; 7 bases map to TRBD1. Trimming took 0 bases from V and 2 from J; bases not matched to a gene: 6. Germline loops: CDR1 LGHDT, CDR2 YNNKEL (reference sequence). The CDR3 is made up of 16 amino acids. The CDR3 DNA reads TGTGCCAGCAGCCAAGAAGCCAGGGGGAGGAACTATGGCTACACCTTC. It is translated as CASSQEARGRNYGYTF.

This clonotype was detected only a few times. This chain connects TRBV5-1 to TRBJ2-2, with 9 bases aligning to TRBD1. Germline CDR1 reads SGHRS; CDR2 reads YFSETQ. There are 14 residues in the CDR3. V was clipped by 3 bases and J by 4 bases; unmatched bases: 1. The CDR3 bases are TGCGCCAGCAGCTGGACAGGGGTCACCGGGGAGCTGTTTTTT. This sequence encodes CASSWTGVTGELFF.